This TCR beta chain is drawn from a study of early stage breast cancer tumors listed by TCRdb under 2017. For the study in its entirety: Of the approximately 15 invasive breast tumors, more than 9 were found to be estrogen receptor-positive, progesterone receptor-positive and HER2-negative. About 70% of the 12 ER+/PR+/HER2- tumors were invasive ductal carcinomas, while the other four were invasive lobular carcinomas. The average read coverage per sample was roughly 10-fold. Across all samples, over 2,000,000 templates representing about 1 million unique clonotypes were detected. The full study reports these points: Compared with adjacent normal breast tissue, tumors had approximately 2.7-fold higher T cell density and higher clonality. Sequencing bulk genomic DNA from unsorted cells could not capture chain pairing or functional markers like CD4, CD8 and FOXP3. Repertoires from blood resembled normal breast more closely than tumor, and using blood as a reference for each tissue separated tumor from normal in about 90% of the 16 patients. Because the cohort was small, analysis by tumor subtype was not possible. Enriched TCRB sequences shared across patients were found to be mostly commonly generated sequences that were unlikely to play an important role in the tumor microenvironment.

Notes on this clone: This clone's antigen is unknown. Base qualities are not recorded, but no much larger clone differs from it by a single base.

Counted from cysteine to phenylalanine, this CDR3 has 14 amino acids. Only the CDR3 portion is preserved as DNA: 42 bases, with reading frame beginning at the first base. Trimming at the junction amounts to 0 bases on V and 7 bases on J, and the germline ends lie 13 bases apart. Per the germline V gene, MNHEY is the CDR1 and SVGAGI is the CDR2. Each sample was amplified as two independent genomic DNA replicates: 0.5 ug for blood and roughly 1.5 ug for tumor or normal breast. Following the manufacturer's instructions, the ImmunoSeq Intro kit was used to carry out TCRB sequencing on genomic DNA. The multiplex PCR ran for 30 to 40 cycles using proprietary primers and spike-in control sequences for absolute quantification. Single-end 150-bp reads were used to sequence an 87-bp fragment covering the CDR3 and the flanking V and J genes. Seven samples, with two replicates for each sample, were multiplexed per lane of an Illumina MiSeq using version 3.0 chemistry. As for the original processing: Raw data were processed by the vendor's proprietary pipeline, with both replicates merged into one result per sample. A clonotype was defined as productive rearrangements that share the same V-gene family, CDR3 amino acid sequence and J-gene segment. Clonality was calculated as 1 minus the normalized Shannon entropy (Pielou evenness) of TCRB abundances. T cell density was estimated by dividing total templates by the number of input cells inferred from the DNA input amount. Recon with default parameters was used to estimate total repertoire diversity and clonality. Tumor-enriched clonotypes were defined as having over 0.1% abundance in tumor and at least 32-fold higher abundance than in normal breast. Not all clones reach the TCRdb copy of this immuneACCESS table, which keeps in-frame sequences only. Checked studies attribute under half of the gap to unresolved V genes and leave the rest unexplained. V, J and clone size are taken as reported in that table, and D and trimming were inferred from the DNA itself. This sample comprises around 51,000 clones, around 78% of them detected only once. Clones ranked in the top ten supply just under 3.5% of the sample.

The study profiled bulk TCR beta-chain repertoires in matched peripheral blood, tumor and adjacent normal breast tissue taken from some 15 patients with early-stage breast cancer. Before surgery, whole blood (about 5-10 mL) was collected into EDTA tubes and processed within 2 hours. Ficoll-Paque centrifugation in SepMate-50 tubes was used to isolate peripheral blood mononuclear cells. PBMCs were cryopreserved in aliquots of about 1.7 to 4.5 million cells in about 90% FBS with around 10% DMSO and kept in liquid nitrogen. The Qiagen AllPrep DNA/RNA Mini kit was used to extract genomic DNA. The TCR was taken from a person aged 35-50 years with breast cancer. Material: blood. The receptor chain draws on TRBV6-5 and TRBJ2-7; the D call could be TRBD1 or TRBD2, with each sharing 6 bases. The sequence in DNA is TGTGCCAGCAGTTACTCTGGGGGCGCGGGGGAGCAGTACTTC. This codes for CASSYSGGAGEQYF.